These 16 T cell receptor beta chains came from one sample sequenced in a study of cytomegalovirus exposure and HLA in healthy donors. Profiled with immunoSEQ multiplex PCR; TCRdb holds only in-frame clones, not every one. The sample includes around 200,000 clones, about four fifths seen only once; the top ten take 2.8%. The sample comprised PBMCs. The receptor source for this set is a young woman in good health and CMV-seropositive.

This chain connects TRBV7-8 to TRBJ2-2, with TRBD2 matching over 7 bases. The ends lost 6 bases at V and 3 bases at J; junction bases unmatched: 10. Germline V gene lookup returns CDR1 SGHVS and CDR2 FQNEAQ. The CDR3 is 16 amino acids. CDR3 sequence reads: CASRVGGDQYTGELFF. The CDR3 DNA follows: TGTGCCAGCAGGGTTGGGGGGGACCAATACACCGGGGAGCTGTTTTTT.

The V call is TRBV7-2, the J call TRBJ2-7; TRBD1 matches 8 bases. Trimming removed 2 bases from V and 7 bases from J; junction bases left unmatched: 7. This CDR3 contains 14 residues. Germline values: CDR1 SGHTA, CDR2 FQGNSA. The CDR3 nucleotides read TGTGCCAGCAGCTTACAAGGACAGGGCGAAGAGCAGTACTTC. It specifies CASSLQGQGEEQYF. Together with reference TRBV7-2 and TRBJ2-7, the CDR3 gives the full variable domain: GAGVSQSPSNKVTEKGKDVELRCDPISGHTALYWYRQSLGQGLEFLIYFQGNSAPDKSGLPSDRFSAERTGGSVSTLTIQRTQQEDSAVYLCASSLQGQGEEQYFGPGTRLTVT.

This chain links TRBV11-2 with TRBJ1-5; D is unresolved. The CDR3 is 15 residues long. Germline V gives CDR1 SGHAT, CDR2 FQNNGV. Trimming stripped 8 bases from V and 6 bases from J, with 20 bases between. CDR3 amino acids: CASSNGVGFGQPQHF. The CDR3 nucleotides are TGTGCCAGCTCTAATGGTGTGGGCTTTGGTCAGCCCCAGCATTTT.

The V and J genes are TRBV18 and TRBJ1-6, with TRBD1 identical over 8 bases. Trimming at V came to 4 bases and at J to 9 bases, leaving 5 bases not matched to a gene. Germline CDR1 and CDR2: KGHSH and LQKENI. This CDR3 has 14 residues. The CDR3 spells CASSRGQGSSPLHF. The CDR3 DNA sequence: TGTGCCAGCTCACGAGGACAGGGAAGTTCACCCCTCCACTTT.

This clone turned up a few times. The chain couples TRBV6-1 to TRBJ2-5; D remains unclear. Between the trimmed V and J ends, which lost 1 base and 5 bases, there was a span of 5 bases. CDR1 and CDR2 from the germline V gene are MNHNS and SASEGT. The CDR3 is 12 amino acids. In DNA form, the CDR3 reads TGTGCCAGCAGTGAAGTTGAGGAGACCCAGTACTTC. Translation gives CASSEVEETQYF.

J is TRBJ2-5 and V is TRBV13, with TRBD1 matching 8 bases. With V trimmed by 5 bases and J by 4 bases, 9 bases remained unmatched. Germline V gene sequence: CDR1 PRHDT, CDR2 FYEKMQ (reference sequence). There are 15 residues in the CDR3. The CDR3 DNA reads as TGTGCCAGCAGCGAAAACGGACAGGGTATAGAGACCCAGTACTTC. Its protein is CASSENGQGIETQYF.

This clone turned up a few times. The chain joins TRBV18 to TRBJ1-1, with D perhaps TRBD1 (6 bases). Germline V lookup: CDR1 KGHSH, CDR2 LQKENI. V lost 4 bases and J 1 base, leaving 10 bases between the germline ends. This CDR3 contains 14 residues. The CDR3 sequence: CASSLQGKNTEAFF. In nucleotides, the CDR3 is TGTGCCAGCTCACTCCAGGGGAAGAACACTGAAGCTTTCTTT.

The CDR3 here is CASSQDSVGDYGYTF. CDR3 bases: TGCGCCAGCAGCCAAGATTCCGTGGGCGACTATGGCTACACCTTC. V usage is TRBV4-1 and J usage is TRBJ1-2, with unresolved D. V was cut by 0 bases and J by 3 bases, with 11 bases left in between. There are 15 residues in the CDR3. Germline V gives CDR1 MGHRA, CDR2 YSYEKL.

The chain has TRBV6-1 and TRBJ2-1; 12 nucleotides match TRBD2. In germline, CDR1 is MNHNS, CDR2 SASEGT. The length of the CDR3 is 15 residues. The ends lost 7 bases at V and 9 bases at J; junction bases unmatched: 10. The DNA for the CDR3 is TGTGCCAGCACCGAAGGGCTAGCGGGGGGGAGTGAGCAGTTCTTC. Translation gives CASTEGLAGGSEQFF.

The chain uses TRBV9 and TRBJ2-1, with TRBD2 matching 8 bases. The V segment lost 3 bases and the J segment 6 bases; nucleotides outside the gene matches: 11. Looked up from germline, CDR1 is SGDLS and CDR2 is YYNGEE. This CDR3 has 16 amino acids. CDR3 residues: CASSARAASGLNEQFF. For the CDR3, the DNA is TGTGCCAGCAGCGCCCGTGCGGCTAGCGGGCTCAATGAGCAGTTCTTC.

CDR3 coding DNA: TGTGCCAGCAGCCAACTGGGCGTGGGTAGGGGGAACACTGAAGCTTTCTTT. It translates to CASSQLGVGRGNTEAFF. This chain connects TRBV14 to TRBJ1-1; a weak D match, TRBD1 (5 bases). Trimming left V 2 bases short and J 1 base short, with 17 bases between. From germline, CDR1 is SGHDN and CDR2 FVKESK. The length of the CDR3 is 17 residues.

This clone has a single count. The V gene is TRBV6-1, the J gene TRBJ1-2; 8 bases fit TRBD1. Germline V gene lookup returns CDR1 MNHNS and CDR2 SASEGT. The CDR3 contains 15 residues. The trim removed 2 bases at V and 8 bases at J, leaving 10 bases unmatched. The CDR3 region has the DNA TGTGCCAGCAGTGAATTCGGGCAGGGGGCTCGGGGCTACACCTTC. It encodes CASSEFGQGARGYTF.

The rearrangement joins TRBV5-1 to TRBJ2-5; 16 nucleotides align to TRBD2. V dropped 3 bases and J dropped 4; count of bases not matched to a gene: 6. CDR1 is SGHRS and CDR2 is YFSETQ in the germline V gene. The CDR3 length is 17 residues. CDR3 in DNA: TGCGCCAGCAGCTCGGGACTAGCGGGGGGGCCTGGAGAGACCCAGTACTTC. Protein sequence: CASSSGLAGGPGETQYF. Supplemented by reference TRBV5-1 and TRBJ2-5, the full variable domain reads KAGVTQTPRYLIKTRGQQVTLSCSPISGHRSVSWYQQTPGQGLQFLFEYFSETQRNKGNFPGRFSGRQFSNSRSEMNVSTLELGDSALYLCASSSGLAGGPGETQYFGPGTRLLVL.

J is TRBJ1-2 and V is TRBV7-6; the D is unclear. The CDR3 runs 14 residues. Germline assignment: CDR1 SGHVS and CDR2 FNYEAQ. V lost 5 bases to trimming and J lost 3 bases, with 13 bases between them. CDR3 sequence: CASSPRGRDYGYTF. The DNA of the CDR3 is TGTGCCAGCAGCCCCAGAGGCCGGGACTATGGCTACACCTTC.

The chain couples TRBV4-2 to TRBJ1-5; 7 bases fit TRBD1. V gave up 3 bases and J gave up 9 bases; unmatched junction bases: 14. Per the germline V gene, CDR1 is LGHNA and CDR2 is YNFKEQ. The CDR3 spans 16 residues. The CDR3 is CASSQPDEPGGRPQHF. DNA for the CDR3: TGTGCCAGCAGCCAGCCCGATGAACCAGGGGGGCGGCCCCAGCATTTT.

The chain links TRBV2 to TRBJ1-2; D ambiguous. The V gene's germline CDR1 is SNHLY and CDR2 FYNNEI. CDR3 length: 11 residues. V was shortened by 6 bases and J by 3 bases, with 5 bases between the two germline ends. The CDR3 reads CASSPDYGYTF. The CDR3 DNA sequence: TGTGCCAGCAGCCCCGACTATGGCTACACCTTC.